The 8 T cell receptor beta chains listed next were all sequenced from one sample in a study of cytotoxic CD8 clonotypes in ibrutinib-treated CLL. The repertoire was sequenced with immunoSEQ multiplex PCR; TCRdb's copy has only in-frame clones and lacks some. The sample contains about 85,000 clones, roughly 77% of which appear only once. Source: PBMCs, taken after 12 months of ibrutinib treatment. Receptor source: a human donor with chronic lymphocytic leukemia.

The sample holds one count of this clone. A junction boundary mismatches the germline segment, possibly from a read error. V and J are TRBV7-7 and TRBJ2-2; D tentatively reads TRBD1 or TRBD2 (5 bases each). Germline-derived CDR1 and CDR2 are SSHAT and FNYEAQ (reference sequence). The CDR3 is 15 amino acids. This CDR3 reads CASSLEGPYTGELFF. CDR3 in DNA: TGTGCTAGCAGCTTAGAGGGACCGTACACCGGGGAGCTGTTTTTT. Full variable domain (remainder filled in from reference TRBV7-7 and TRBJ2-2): GAGVSQSPRYKVTKRGQDVTLRCDPISSHATLYWYQQALGQGPEFLTYFNYEAQPDKSGLPSDRFSAERPEGSISTLTIQRTEQRDSAMYRCASSLEGPYTGELFFGEGSRLTVL.

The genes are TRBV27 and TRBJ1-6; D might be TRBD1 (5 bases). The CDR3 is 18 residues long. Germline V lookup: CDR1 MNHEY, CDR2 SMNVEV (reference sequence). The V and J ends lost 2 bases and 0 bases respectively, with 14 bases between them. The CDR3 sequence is CASSLEWGFSSYNSPLHF. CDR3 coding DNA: TGTGCCAGCAGTTTAGAGTGGGGCTTCAGCTCCTATAATTCACCCCTCCACTTT.

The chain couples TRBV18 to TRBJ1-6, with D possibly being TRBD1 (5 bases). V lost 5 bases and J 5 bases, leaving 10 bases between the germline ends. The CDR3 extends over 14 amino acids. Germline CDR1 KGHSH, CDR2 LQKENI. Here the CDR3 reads CASSTGTDNSPLHF. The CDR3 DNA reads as TGTGCCAGCTCAACCGGGACCGATAATTCACCCCTCCACTTT.

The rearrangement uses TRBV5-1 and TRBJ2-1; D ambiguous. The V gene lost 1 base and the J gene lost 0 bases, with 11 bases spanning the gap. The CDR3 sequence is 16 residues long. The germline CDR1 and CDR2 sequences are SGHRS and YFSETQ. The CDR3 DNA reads TGCGCCAGCAGCTTGTCGTTCAGTAGCTCCTACAATGAGCAGTTCTTC. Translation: CASSLSFSSSYNEQFF.

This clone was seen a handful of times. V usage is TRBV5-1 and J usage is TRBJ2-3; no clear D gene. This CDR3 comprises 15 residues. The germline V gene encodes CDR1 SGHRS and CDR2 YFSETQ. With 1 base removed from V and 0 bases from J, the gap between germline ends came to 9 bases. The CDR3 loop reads CASSLLLKSTDTQYF. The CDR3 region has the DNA TGCGCCAGCAGCTTGCTGCTTAAAAGCACAGATACGCAGTATTTT.

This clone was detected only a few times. The CDR3 spells CASSVGAGNQPQHF. In DNA, the CDR3 is TGTGCCAGCAGCGTAGGGGCGGGCAATCAGCCCCAGCATTTT. The V and J genes are TRBV9 and TRBJ1-5; D unclear. Trimming pared 0 bases from V and 2 bases from J, leaving 6 bases between. CDR1 is SGDLS, CDR2 YYNGEE, per germline. The CDR3 runs 14 residues.

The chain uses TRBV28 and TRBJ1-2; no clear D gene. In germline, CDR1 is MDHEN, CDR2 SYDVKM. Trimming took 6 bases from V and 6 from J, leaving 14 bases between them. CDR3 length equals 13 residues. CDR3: CASRRAGFDGYTF. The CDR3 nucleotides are TGTGCCAGCAGACGAGCGGGGTTTGATGGCTACACCTTC.

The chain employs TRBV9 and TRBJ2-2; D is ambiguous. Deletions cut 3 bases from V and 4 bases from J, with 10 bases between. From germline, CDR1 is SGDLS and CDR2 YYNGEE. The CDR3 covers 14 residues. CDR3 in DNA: TGTGCCAGCAGCGCCGACGGCCTCACCGGGGAGCTGTTTTTT. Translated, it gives CASSADGLTGELFF. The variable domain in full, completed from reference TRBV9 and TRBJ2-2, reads DSGVTQTPKHLITATGQRVTLRCSPRSGDLSVYWYQQSLDQGLQFLIQYYNGEERAKGNILERFSAQQFPDLHSELNLSSLELGDSALYFCASSADGLTGELFFGEGSRLTVL.